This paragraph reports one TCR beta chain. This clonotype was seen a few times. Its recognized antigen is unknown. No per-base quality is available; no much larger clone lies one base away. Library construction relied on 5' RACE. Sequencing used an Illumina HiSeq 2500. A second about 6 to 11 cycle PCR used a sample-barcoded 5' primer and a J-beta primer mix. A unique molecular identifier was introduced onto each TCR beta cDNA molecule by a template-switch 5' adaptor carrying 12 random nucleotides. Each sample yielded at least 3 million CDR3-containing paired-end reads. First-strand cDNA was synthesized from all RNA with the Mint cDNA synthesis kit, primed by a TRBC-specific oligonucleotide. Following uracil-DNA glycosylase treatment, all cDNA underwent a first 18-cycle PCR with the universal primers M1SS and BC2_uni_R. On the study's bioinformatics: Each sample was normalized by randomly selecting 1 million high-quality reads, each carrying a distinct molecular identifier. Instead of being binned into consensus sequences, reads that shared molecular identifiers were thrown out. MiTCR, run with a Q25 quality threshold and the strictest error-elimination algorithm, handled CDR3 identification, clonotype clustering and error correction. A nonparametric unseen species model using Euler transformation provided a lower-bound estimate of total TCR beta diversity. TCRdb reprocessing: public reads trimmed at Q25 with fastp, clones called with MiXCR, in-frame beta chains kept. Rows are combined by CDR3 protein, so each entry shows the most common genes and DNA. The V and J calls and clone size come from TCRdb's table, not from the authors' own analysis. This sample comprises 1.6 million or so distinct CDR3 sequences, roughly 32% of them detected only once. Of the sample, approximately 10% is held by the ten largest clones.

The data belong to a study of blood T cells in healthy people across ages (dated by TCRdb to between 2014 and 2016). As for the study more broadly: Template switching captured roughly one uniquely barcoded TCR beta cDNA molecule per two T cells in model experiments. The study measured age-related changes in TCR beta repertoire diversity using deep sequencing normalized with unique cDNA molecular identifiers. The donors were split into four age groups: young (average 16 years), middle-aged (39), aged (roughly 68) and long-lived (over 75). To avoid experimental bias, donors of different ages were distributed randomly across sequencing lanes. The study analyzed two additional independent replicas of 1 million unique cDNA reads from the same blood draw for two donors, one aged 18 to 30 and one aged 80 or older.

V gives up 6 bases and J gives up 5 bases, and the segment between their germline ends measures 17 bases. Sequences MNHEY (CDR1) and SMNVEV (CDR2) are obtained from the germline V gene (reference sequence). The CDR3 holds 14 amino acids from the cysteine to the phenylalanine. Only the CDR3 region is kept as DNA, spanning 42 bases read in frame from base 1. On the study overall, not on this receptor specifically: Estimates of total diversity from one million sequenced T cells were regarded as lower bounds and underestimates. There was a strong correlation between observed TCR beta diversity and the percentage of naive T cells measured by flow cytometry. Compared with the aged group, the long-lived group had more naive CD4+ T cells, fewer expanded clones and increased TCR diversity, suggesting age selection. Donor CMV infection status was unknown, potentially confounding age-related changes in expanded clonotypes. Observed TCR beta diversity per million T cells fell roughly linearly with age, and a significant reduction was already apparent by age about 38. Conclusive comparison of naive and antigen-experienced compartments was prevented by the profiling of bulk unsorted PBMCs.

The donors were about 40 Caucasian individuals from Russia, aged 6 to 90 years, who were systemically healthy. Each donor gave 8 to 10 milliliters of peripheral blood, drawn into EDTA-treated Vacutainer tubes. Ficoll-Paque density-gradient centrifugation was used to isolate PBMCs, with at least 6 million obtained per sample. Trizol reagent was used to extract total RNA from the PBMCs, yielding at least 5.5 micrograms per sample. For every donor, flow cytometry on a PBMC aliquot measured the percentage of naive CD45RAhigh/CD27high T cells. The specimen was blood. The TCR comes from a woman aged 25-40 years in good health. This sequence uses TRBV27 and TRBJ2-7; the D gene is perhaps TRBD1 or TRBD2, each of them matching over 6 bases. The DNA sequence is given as TGTGCCAGCAGCCGAGAGGGGGGCTTCAACGAGCAGTACTTC. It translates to CASSREGGFNEQYF.